Listed below are T cell receptor beta chains from one sample, sequenced in a study of T cells in localized non-small cell lung cancer. The method was immunoSEQ multiplex PCR; TCRdb's version includes in-frame clones alone and lacks a portion of them. The sample yields roughly 26,000 clones, more than 85% seen once. This material consisted of peripheral blood, taken before any cancer treatment. These receptors were taken from an older female donor with stage II squamous cell lung carcinoma. Both conserved end residues are part of each CDR3. A D gene is named only where the DNA matches it firmly. Clone size appears in some rows only: once, few, many, or a class for an expanded clone.

d_call	v_call	j_call	clone_size	cdr3_nt	cdr3_aa
-	TRBV4-2	TRBJ2-3	-	TGTGCCAGCAGCCAAGAGAAGTCGGCAAGAGTTCCGCAGTATTTT	CASSQEKSARVPQYF
-	TRBV7-2	TRBJ1-5	few	TGTGCCAGCAGCTTAGGCAATCAGCCCCAGCATTTT	CASSLGNQPQHF
TRBD2	TRBV5-4	TRBJ2-1	-	TGTGCCAGCAGTTTGGGGCTAGCGGGTGCTGCTCACCAGTTCTTC	CASSLGLAGAAHQFF
-	TRBV7-3	TRBJ2-4	-	TGTGCCAGCAGCCCGGGACCGAACAACATTCAGTACTTC	CASSPGPNNIQYF
-	TRBV7-9	TRBJ1-6	-	TGTGCCAGCAGCTTGTTACAGTCATCTTCACCCCTCCACTTT	CASSLLQSSSPLHF
-	TRBV7-8	TRBJ2-6	-	TGTGCCAGTCCCAAAAGCTCTGGGGCCAACGTCCTGACTTTC	CASPKSSGANVLTF
-	TRBV7-2	TRBJ2-5	-	TGTGCCAGCAGCTTCTTAGGGCAGGGGTTTCAAGAGACCCAGTACTTC	CASSFLGQGFQETQYF
-	TRBV6-1	TRBJ2-7	-	TGTGCCAGCAGTGCCCCCTACCTAGCGTTGAGCTCCTACGAGCAGTACTTC	CASSAPYLALSSYEQYF
TRBD2	TRBV5-1	TRBJ2-3	-	TGCGCCAGCAGCCACGGGACTAGCGGGTATACGCAGTATTTT	CASSHGTSGYTQYF
TRBD2	TRBV10-2	TRBJ2-1	-	TGCGCCAGCAGCCCCGGTCAGCGGGAGAATCTTGAGCAGTTCTTC	CASSPGQRENLEQFF
TRBD1	TRBV28	TRBJ1-4	-	TGTGCCAGCAGTCCCTCCCTCCTACAGGGGGCGGGAGAAAAACTGTTTTTT	CASSPSLLQGAGEKLFF
-	TRBV28	TRBJ2-2	once	TGTGCCAGCGGCGGACTGGGGGGAACCGGGGAGCTGTTTTTT	CASGGLGGTGELFF
-	TRBV7-8	TRBJ2-1	few	TGTGCCAGCAGCCCCCCCCTTCGGATAGGGGGCAATGAGCAGTTCTTC	CASSPPLRIGGNEQFF
-	TRBV19	TRBJ2-1	-	TGTGCCAGTAGGCGTGTAGGCCAGGGTAGCAATGAGCAGTTCTTC	CASRRVGQGSNEQFF
-	TRBV7-2	TRBJ2-3	once	TGTGCCAGCAGCTTAGTGGCTAAATCAGATACGCAGTATTTT	CASSLVAKSDTQYF
-	TRBV12-5	TRBJ2-3	-	TGTGCTAGTGGTTCCCCCGCGGGGGCCCCAGATGGGGATACGCAGTATTTT	CASGSPAGAPDGDTQYF